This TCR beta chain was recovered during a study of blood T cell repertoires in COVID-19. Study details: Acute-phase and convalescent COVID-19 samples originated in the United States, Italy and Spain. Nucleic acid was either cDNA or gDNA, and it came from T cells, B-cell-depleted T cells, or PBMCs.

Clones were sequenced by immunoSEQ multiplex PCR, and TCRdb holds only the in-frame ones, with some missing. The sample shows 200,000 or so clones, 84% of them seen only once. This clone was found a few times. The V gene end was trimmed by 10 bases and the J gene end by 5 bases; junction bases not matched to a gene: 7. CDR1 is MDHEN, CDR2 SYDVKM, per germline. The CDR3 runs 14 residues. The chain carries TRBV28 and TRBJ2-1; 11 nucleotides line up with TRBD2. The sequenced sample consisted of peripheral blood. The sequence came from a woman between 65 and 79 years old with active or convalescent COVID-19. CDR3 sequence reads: CAIKGLAGHNEQFF. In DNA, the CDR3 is TGTGCCATCAAAGGACTAGCGGGCCACAATGAGCAGTTCTTC.